This T cell receptor beta chain was recovered during a study of tumor-infiltrating lymphocytes in primary liver carcinoma. Across the study: Ages ranged from 30 to 69, with HCC or mixed HCC-cholangiocarcinoma. Samples returned roughly 3.65 to 7.13 million productive TCRbeta reads, a yield that was similar across tissue types.

This clonotype was recorded at least ten times. Its antigen is undetermined. Co-extracted RNA and DNA came from around 20-30 mg of unsorted bulk tissue. Priming with a constant-region primer yielded TCR beta cDNA from roughly 500 ng total RNA. TCR beta libraries came from three nested multiplex PCR rounds using slightly modified ARM-PCR. For roughly 10 cycles apiece, the opening two PCR rounds ran with TRBV1-TRBV30 forward primers and a C-beta reverse primer. TCRdb redid the calling of the multiplex PCR reads with MiXCR, one entry per CDR3 protein. The sample has 85,000 to 100,000 distinct CDR3 sequences; just under 70% are singletons. Trimming took 6 bases from V and 5 from J, leaving 20 bases between them. Germline CDR1 and CDR2: SQVTM and ANQGSEA. This CDR3 is 14 amino acids long. Notes on the study in general: Between tumor regions, pairs overlapped more than tumor-adjacent and tumor-blood pairs did. Tumor samples exhibited a significantly greater top-250-clone fraction than blood samples (p = 0.039).

This sequence was found in a man aged 35 to 55 with primary liver carcinoma and hepatitis B virus infection. Sequenced sample: tumor-adjacent normal liver tissue. V gene TRBV29-1 combines with J gene TRBJ2-7; D may be TRBD1 (5 bases). CDR3 DNA sequence: TGCAGCGTCTCCGATGGGGCAGGGTCAAACGAGCAGTACTTC. This translates into CSVSDGAGSNEQYF.